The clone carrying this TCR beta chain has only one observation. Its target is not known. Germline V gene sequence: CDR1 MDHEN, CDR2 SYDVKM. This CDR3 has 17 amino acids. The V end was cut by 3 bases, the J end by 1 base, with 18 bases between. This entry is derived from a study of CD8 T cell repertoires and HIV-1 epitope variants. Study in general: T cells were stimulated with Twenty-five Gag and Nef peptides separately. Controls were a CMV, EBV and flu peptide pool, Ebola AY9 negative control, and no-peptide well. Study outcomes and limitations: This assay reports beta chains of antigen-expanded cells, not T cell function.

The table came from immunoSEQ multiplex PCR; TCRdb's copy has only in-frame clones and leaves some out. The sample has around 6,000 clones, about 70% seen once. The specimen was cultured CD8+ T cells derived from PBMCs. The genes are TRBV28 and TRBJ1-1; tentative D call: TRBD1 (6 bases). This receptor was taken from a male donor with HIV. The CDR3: CASSFSDRWIPNTEAFF. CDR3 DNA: TGTGCCAGCAGTTTTTCCGACAGGTGGATCCCGAACACTGAAGCTTTCTTT.